This T cell receptor (beta chain) is drawn from a study of blood T cell repertoires in COVID-19. Germline loops: CDR1 SGHTA, CDR2 FQGNSA. Trimming left V 5 bases short and J 5 bases short, with 15 bases between. There are 15 residues in the CDR3. As processed by the authors: Reference gene primer amplification gave nucleated cell count estimates. The data were produced by immunoSEQ multiplex PCR, yet TCRdb's version contains in-frame clones alone and is incomplete. V, J and clone size were drawn from that table, and D and trimming were deduced from the DNA. This sample has about 120,000 clones, with about 79% found just once.

The source of this sequence is a woman of 80 years or more with acute or convalescent COVID-19. This chain links TRBV7-2 with TRBJ2-2, with a weak D call TRBD2 (6 bases). The sequencing input was peripheral blood. CDR3 sequence: CASSPWRAETGELFF. In nucleotides, the CDR3 is TGTGCCAGCAGCCCATGGAGGGCCGAAACCGGGGAGCTGTTTTTT.